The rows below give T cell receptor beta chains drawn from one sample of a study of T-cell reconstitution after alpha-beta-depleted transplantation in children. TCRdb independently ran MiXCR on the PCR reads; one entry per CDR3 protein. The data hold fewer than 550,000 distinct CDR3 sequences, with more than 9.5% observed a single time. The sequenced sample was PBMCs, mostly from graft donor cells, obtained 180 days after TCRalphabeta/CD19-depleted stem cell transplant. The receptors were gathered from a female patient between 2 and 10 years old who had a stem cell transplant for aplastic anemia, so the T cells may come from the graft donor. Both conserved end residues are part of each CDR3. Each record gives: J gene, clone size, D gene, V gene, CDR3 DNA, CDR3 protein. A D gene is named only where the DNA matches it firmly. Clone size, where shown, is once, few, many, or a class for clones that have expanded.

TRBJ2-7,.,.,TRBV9,TGTGCCAGCAGCGTAGTCCCGGAGACAGGGAGGTACGAGCAGTACTTC,CASSVVPETGRYEQYF
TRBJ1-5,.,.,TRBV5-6,TGTGCCAGCAGCCCCGTCAGGGGCGCGGGCAATCAGCCCCAGCATTTT,CASSPVRGAGNQPQHF
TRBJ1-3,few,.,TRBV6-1,TGTGCCAGCAGTGTAAGAAATAACCTCCTCTCTGGAAACACCATATATTTT,CASSVRNNLLSGNTIYF
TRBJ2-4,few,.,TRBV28,TGTGCCAGCAGTTTAATTGAACGGAACCACGACCCCAGAAACATTCAGTACTTC,CASSLIERNHDPRNIQYF
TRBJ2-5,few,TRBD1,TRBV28,TGTGCCAGCACCCGGGACAGCGCCTTGGAGACCCAGTACTTC,CASTRDSALETQYF
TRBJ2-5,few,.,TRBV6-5,TGTGCCAGCAGTTACGGGTCGGGGGAGACCCAGTACTTC,CASSYGSGETQYF
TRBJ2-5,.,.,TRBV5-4,TGTGCCAGCAGCTTGACACGGATTCAAGAGACCCAGTACTTC,CASSLTRIQETQYF
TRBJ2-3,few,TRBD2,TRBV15,TGTGCCACCAGCAGAGATACTGGCGGGAGCCCCACAGATACGCAGTATTTT,CATSRDTGGSPTDTQYF
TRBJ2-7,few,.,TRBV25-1,TGTGCCAGCAGTGTACAGCTTGGCTACGAGCAGTACTTC,CASSVQLGYEQYF
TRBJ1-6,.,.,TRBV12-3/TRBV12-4,TGTGCCAGCAGTTTAGCTTCCAGGCCGAATTCACCCCTCCACTTT,CASSLASRPNSPLHF
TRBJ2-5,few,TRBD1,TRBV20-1,TGCAGTGCTAGACGGACAGGGGGCCAAGAGACCCAGTACTTC,CSARRTGGQETQYF
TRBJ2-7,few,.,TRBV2,TGTGCCAGCAGTGAAGGCCGAAGGGGGTACTACGAGCAGTACTTC,CASSEGRRGYYEQYF
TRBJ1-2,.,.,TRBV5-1,TGCGCCAGCAGCTGGGAGGAGTCTGGCTACACCTTC,CASSWEESGYTF
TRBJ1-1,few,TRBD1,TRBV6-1,TGTGCCAGCAGCTTCCGACAGGGTCGGTTGGGGACTGAAGCTTTCTTT,CASSFRQGRLGTEAFF
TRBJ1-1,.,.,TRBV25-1,TGTGCCAGCAGTGACCGGGACACCTTCAGCACTGAAGCTTTCTTT,CASSDRDTFSTEAFF
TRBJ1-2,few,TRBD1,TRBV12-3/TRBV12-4,TGTGCCAGCAGTTGGCCCTGGAGGGGGCATAGGTATGGCTACACCTTC,CASSWPWRGHRYGYTF
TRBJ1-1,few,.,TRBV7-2,TGTGCCAGCAACCAGCGGGCCAGGATGAACACTGAAGCTTTCTTT,CASNQRARMNTEAFF
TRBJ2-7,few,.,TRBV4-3,TGCGCCAGCAGCCAAGATCCCCCCCAAAGGGGAGGCGAGCAGTACTTC,CASSQDPPQRGGEQYF
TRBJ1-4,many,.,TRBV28,TGTGCCAGCAGCTCCTTGCGCAGGCCAACTAATGAAAAACTGTTTTTT,CASSSLRRPTNEKLFF
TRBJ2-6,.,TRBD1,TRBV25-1,TGTGCCAGCAGTGCCTATCGGGACAGGGGAACCTTAGGGGCCAACGTCCTGACTTTC,CASSAYRDRGTLGANVLTF
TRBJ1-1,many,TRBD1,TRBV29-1,TGCAGCGCCTCAGGACAGGCGACTAACACTGAAGCTTTCTTT,CSASGQATNTEAFF
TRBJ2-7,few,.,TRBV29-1,TGCAGCGTTCTGCCGCGGGATTTTATGTTCGGTCTCGAGCAGTACTTC,CSVLPRDFMFGLEQYF
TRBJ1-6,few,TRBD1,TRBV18,TGTGCCAGCTCACCAGGGACAGGGGTTAATTCACCCCTCCACTTT,CASSPGTGVNSPLHF
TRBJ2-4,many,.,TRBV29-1,TGCAGCGTTCAGCCCGGGCTCGGCAAAAACATTCAGTACTTC,CSVQPGLGKNIQYF
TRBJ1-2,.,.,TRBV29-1,TGCAGCGTTATCCGGGTTACTGGCTACACCTTC,CSVIRVTGYTF
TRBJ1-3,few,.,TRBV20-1,TGCAGTGCTCTCCGGGGGAATGGAAACACCATATATTTT,CSALRGNGNTIYF
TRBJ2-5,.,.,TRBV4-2,TGTGCCAGCAGCCAAGATATAGCCTCCTGGCGGGGAGAGACCCAGTACTTC,CASSQDIASWRGETQYF
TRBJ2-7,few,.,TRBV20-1,TGCAGTGCTAGCTCTAACTGGAAGGGGGCCTACGAGCAGTACTTC,CSASSNWKGAYEQYF
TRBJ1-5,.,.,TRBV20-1,TGCAGTGCTAGACGCCAGGGGAGCCAGCCCCAGCATTTT,CSARRQGSQPQHF
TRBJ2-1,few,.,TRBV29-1,TGCAGCGCGGGCGCGCACAATGAGCAGTTCTTC,CSAGAHNEQFF
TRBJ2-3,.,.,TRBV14,TGTGCCAGCAGCCAAAGTACAGCTCAAAGCACAGATACGCAGTATTTT,CASSQSTAQSTDTQYF
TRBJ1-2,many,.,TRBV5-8,TGTGCCAGCAGCTTGCAACGGGCTTATGGCTACACCTTC,CASSLQRAYGYTF
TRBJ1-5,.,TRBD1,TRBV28,TGTGCCAGCTGGGACAGGGGGCCTCGTACCCTGGATTTT,CASWDRGPRTLDF
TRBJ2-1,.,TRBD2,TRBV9,TGTGCCAGCAGCGTAGTAGGCGGGAGGGCCCGGGATGAGCAGTTCTTC,CASSVVGGRARDEQFF
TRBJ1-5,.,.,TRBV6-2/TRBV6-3,TGTGCCAGCAGTCCTCAAGAAAGGGGGATATATAGCAATCAGCCCCAGCATTTT,CASSPQERGIYSNQPQHF
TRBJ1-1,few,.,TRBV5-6,TGTGCCAGCAGCCCCAGGGCCCCGAACACTGAAGCTTTCTTT,CASSPRAPNTEAFF
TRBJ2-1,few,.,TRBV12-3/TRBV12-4,TGTGCCAGCAGTCCCTATGCTAGCTCCTACAATGAGCAGTTCTTC,CASSPYASSYNEQFF
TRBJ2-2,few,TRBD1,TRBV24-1,TGTGCCACCAGTGATTCCCCCGGGACAGGGCACATTCCCGGGGAGCTGTTTTTT,CATSDSPGTGHIPGELFF
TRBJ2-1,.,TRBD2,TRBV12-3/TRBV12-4,TGTACCAGCAGTTTAGCCGGGAGGGGGACTAGCGGATACAATGAGCAGTTCTTC,CTSSLAGRGTSGYNEQFF
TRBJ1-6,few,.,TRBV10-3,TGTGCCATCAGTGAGAGGCAGGGCTCGAATAATTCACCCCTCCACTTT,CAISERQGSNNSPLHF
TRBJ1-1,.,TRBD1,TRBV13,TGTGCCAGCAGATCAGGGGGCTGGGCTGAAGCTTTCTTT,CASRSGGWAEAFF
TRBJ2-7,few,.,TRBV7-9,TGTGCCAGCAGCCTCGTAATCGAGCAGTACTTC,CASSLVIEQYF
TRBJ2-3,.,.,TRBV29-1,TGCAGCGTTGAGGCCAGGGGCACAGATACGCAGTATTTT,CSVEARGTDTQYF
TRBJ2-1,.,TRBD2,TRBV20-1,TGCAGTGCTAGAGATCGGTGGCGGGAGGGTCATCATGAGCAGTTCTTC,CSARDRWREGHHEQFF
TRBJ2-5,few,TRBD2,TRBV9,TGTGCCAGCAGCGTAAGCGGGATGGAGACCCAGTACTTC,CASSVSGMETQYF
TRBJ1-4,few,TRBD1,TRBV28,TGTGCCAGCAGGCCAGGGGGATTGAATGAAAAACTGTTTTTT,CASRPGGLNEKLFF
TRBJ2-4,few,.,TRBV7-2,TGTGCCAGCAGCCGGTTGGCAGGGTCCAAAAACATTCAGTACTTC,CASSRLAGSKNIQYF
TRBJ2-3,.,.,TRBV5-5,TGTGCCAGCAGCCCCCCTCGCAGCGGGCGACCAGATACGCAGTATTTT,CASSPPRSGRPDTQYF
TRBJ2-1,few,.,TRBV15,TGTGCCACCAGCAGAGATCGATATCGGAGGGCCGGTGAGCAGTTCTTC,CATSRDRYRRAGEQFF
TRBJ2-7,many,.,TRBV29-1,TGCAGCGTTCCCGGCGGACACTACGAGCAGTACTTC,CSVPGGHYEQYF
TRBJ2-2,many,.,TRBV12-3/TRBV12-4,TGTGCCAGCAGTTTACGGCGCCAGCCCGGGGAGCTGTTTTTT,CASSLRRQPGELFF
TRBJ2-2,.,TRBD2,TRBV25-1,TGTGCCAGCAGTGAATGGCGGGAGTGGACCGGGGAGCTGTTTTTT,CASSEWREWTGELFF
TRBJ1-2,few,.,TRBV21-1,TGTGCCAGCAGCCCACATTCGCGCGGTAATGGCTACACCTTC,CASSPHSRGNGYTF
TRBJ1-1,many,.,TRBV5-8,TGTGCCAGCAGCCCCAGGGACGGAAGGACTGAAGCTTTCTTT,CASSPRDGRTEAFF
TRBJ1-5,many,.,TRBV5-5,TGTGCCAGCAGCCCGTATGGGTATAGCAATCAGCCCCAGCATTTT,CASSPYGYSNQPQHF
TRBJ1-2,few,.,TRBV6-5,TGTGCCAGCAGTTCGTTGCCGGGGTGGGGCTACACCTTC,CASSSLPGWGYTF
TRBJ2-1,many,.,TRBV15,TGTGCCACCAGCAGAGGTGGTCCCCGCAATGAGCAGTTCTTC,CATSRGGPRNEQFF
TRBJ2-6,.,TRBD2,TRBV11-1,TGTGCCAGCAGAGATAAGGGACTAGCGGGAGCTGGGGCCAACGTCCTGACTTTC,CASRDKGLAGAGANVLTF